These 17 T cell receptor beta chains came from one sample sequenced in a study of CD8 T cells in Susac syndrome. With random hexamers, reverse transcription was performed on roughly 0.5 to 1 ug of RNA. Via MiXCR, TCRdb re-called the immunoSEQ multiplex PCR reads, giving one row per CDR3 protein. The profile shows 250,000 to 350,000 distinct CDR3 sequences, about 90% of them singletons. The sequencing input was CD4+ T cells from PBMCs. These receptor sequences come from a human donor with multiple sclerosis.

This clonotype was seen just once. The J gene is TRBJ1-4, the V gene TRBV7-9; 9 bases map to TRBD1. This CDR3 region has 12 residues. The germline gives CDR1 SEHNR, CDR2 FQNEAQ (reference sequence). The V gene end was trimmed by 4 bases and the J gene end by 14 bases; junction bases not matched to a gene: 5. The CDR3: CASSSDRGRLFF. The CDR3 DNA sequence: TGTGCCAGCAGCTCGGACAGGGGCCGCCTGTTTTTT.

The chain is built from TRBV29-1 and TRBJ2-3, with D unresolved. The CDR3 loop spans 11 amino acids. V shed 0 bases and J shed 14 bases, with 12 bases lying between them. Per the germline V gene, CDR1 is SQVTM and CDR2 is ANQGSEA. This CDR3 reads CSVEDNWVGYF. For the CDR3, the DNA is TGCAGCGTTGAAGATAACTGGGTGGGGTATTTT.

V and J are TRBV19 and TRBJ1-5; TRBD1 matches at 8 bases. Germline V gene sequence: CDR1 LNHDA, CDR2 SQIVND (reference sequence). The CDR3 is 16 amino acids. V lost 6 bases, J lost 2 bases, and 9 bases stayed unmatched. CDR3 nucleotides: TGTGCCAGTAGCGCCCAGATGGACAGGGGCAATCAGCCCCAGCATTTT. As protein: CASSAQMDRGNQPQHF.

V gene TRBV5-1 combines with J gene TRBJ2-2; 7 bases map to TRBD1. This CDR3 comprises 16 residues. V shed 4 bases, J shed 2 bases, and the junction held 8 bases outside the gene matches. The germline V gene has CDR1 SGHRS and CDR2 YFSETQ. In DNA, the CDR3 is TGCGCCAGCAGCCTTACCCGGACAGGAAACACCGGGGAGCTGTTTTTT. Protein: CASSLTRTGNTGELFF. Variable domain in full (rest from reference TRBV5-1 and TRBJ2-2): KAGVTQTPRYLIKTRGQQVTLSCSPISGHRSVSWYQQTPGQGLQFLFEYFSETQRNKGNFPGRFSGRQFSNSRSEMNVSTLELGDSALYLCASSLTRTGNTGELFFGEGSRLTVL.

The rearrangement joins TRBV20-1 to TRBJ1-1; TRBD1 might be the D (5 bases). Trimming removed 1 base at V and 2 bases at J, with 8 bases between. This CDR3 is built from 13 residues. Germline CDR1 reads DFQATT; CDR2 reads SNEGSKA (reference sequence). The CDR3 sequence is CSARGQFNTEAFF. CDR3 DNA: TGCAGTGCTAGAGGACAGTTTAACACTGAAGCTTTCTTT.

V usage is TRBV2 and J usage is TRBJ2-1, with D perhaps TRBD2 (5 bases). The germline V gene has CDR1 SNHLY and CDR2 FYNNEI. V lost 9 bases, J lost 0 bases, and 12 bases lay in between. The CDR3 consists of 14 residues. The CDR3 nucleotides are TGTGCCAGTCAGAGGGCGAGCTCCTACAATGAGCAGTTCTTC. Its protein is CASQRASSYNEQFF.

The chain is built from TRBV20-1 and TRBJ2-1; D not certain. Germline values: CDR1 DFQATT, CDR2 SNEGSKA (reference sequence). This CDR3 region has 10 residues. V lost 6 bases, J lost 5 bases, and 5 bases lay in between. As DNA, the CDR3 is TGCAGTGCAAAGAACAATGAGCAGTTCTTC. This codes for CSAKNNEQFF.

CDR3 bases: TGTGCCAGCAGTGCGAGCGCAGGGCTGGCCTCGATCTATGGCTACACCTTC. The encoded protein is CASSASAGLASIYGYTF. The gene calls are TRBV25-1 and TRBJ1-2, with a tentative D call TRBD1 (5 bases). The CDR3 loop spans 17 amino acids. Trimming cost V 4 bases and J 4 bases, with 22 bases left between them. CDR1 MGHDK and CDR2 SYGVNS come from the germline V gene.

The chain couples TRBV2 to TRBJ2-7, with D tentatively TRBD1 (6 bases). The CDR3 spans 14 residues. CDR1 is SNHLY, CDR2 FYNNEI, per germline. V was clipped by 2 bases and J by 0 bases, with 8 bases between them. CDR3 amino acids: CASSETGSSYEQYF. In DNA, the CDR3 is TGTGCCAGCAGTGAAACAGGGAGCTCCTACGAGCAGTACTTC.

The rearrangement links TRBV7-2 to TRBJ2-1; 10 bases line up with TRBD1. This CDR3 has 14 residues. V lost 5 bases, J lost 7 bases, and 5 bases stayed unmatched. Germline loops: CDR1 SGHTA, CDR2 FQGNSA. CDR3 nucleotide sequence: TGTGCCAGCAGCCGACGGACAGGGGGAAATGAGCAGTTCTTC. It is translated as CASSRRTGGNEQFF.

The chain links TRBV7-6 to TRBJ2-1; the D call may be TRBD1 or TRBD2 (6 bases each). V was shortened by 5 bases and J by 5 bases, with 19 bases between the two germline ends. Germline V gives CDR1 SGHVS, CDR2 FNYEAQ. The CDR3 length is 16 residues. CDR3 sequence reads: CASSRLGGGADNEQFF. The CDR3 nucleotides are TGTGCCAGCAGCCGACTTGGAGGGGGAGCGGACAATGAGCAGTTCTTC.

The rearrangement joins TRBV20-1 to TRBJ2-3, with 8 bases aligning to TRBD2. Germline CDR1 is DFQATT and CDR2 is SNEGSKA (reference sequence). The CDR3 contains 17 residues. After removal of 1 base from V and 0 bases from J, the junction contained 9 bases not matched to a gene. The CDR3 loop is CSARGSSGGTSTDTQYF. The CDR3 region has the DNA TGCAGTGCTAGAGGGAGTTCGGGGGGGACTAGCACAGATACGCAGTATTTT.

V is TRBV7-3 and J is TRBJ1-1; the D gene is possibly TRBD1 (5 bases). The V and J ends lost 4 bases and 1 base respectively, with 7 bases between them. Germline CDR1 SGHTA, CDR2 FQGTGA. This CDR3 is built from 13 residues. The CDR3 region is CASSSQANTEAFF. In DNA form, the CDR3 reads TGTGCCAGCAGCTCACAGGCGAACACTGAAGCTTTCTTT.

The chain couples TRBV5-8 to TRBJ1-5; D is unresolved. Trimming shortened V by 9 bases and J by 0 bases, and 16 bases separated the two germline ends. The CDR3 runs to 15 residues. CDR1 is SGHTS, CDR2 YDEGEE, per germline. Written as DNA, the CDR3 is TGTGCCACCCGACGGAGCCCCTATAGCAATCAGCCCCAGCATTTT. This sequence encodes CATRRSPYSNQPQHF.

V gene TRBV5-1 combines with J gene TRBJ2-1, with TRBD1 identical over 7 bases. V shed 2 bases, J shed 0 bases, and the junction held 8 bases outside the gene matches. This CDR3 spans 17 amino acids. Germline-derived CDR1 and CDR2 are SGHRS and YFSETQ. Written as DNA, the CDR3 is TGCGCCAGCAGCTTACTTATAACAGGGGCCTCCTACAATGAGCAGTTCTTC. Its protein product is CASSLLITGASYNEQFF. The full variable domain, its missing parts supplied by reference TRBV5-1 and TRBJ2-1, is KAGVTQTPRYLIKTRGQQVTLSCSPISGHRSVSWYQQTPGQGLQFLFEYFSETQRNKGNFPGRFSGRQFSNSRSEMNVSTLELGDSALYLCASSLLITGASYNEQFFGPGTRLTVL.

CDR3: CSAQGNEQFF. CDR3 DNA sequence: TGCAGTGCCCAGGGTAATGAGCAGTTCTTC. This chain links TRBV20-1 with TRBJ2-1, with a tentative D call TRBD1 (5 bases). Germline CDR1 and CDR2: DFQATT and SNEGSKA (reference sequence). Trimming stripped 6 bases from V and 7 bases from J, with 7 bases between. The CDR3 has 10 residues.

The genes are TRBV7-2 and TRBJ2-5; TRBD1 is a possible D gene (5 bases). Trimming removed 5 bases from V and 2 bases from J, with 15 bases in between. The CDR3 is 15 residues long. CDR1 is SGHTA and CDR2 is FQGNSA in the germline V gene. The CDR3 loop is CASSRVSQGQETQYF. Written as DNA, the CDR3 is TGTGCCAGCAGCCGAGTTTCCCAGGGTCAAGAGACCCAGTACTTC. Drawing the rest from reference TRBV7-2 and TRBJ2-5, the complete variable domain is GAGVSQSPSNKVTEKGKDVELRCDPISGHTALYWYRQSLGQGLEFLIYFQGNSAPDKSGLPSDRFSAERTGGSVSTLTIQRTQQEDSAVYLCASSRVSQGQETQYFGPGTRLLVL.